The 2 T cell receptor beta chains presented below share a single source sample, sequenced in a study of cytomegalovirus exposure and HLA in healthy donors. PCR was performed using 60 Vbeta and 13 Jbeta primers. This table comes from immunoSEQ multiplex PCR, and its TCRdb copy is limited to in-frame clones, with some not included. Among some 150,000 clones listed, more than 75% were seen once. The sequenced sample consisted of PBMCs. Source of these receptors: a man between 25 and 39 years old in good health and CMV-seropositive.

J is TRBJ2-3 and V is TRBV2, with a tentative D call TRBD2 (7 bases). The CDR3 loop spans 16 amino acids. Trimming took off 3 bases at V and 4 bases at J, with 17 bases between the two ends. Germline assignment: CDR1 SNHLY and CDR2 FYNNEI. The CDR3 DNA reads TGTGCCAGCAGTGATCCGGGGGGCCCTGGCGCAGATACGCAGTATTTT. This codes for CASSDPGGPGADTQYF.

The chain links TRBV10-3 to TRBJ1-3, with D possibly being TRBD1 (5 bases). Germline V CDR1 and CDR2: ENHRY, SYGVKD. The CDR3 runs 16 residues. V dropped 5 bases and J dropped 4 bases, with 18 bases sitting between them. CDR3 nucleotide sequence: TGTGCCATCAGTAAGAATAAACCAGGGTCCGGAAACACCATATATTTT. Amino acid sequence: CAISKNKPGSGNTIYF.